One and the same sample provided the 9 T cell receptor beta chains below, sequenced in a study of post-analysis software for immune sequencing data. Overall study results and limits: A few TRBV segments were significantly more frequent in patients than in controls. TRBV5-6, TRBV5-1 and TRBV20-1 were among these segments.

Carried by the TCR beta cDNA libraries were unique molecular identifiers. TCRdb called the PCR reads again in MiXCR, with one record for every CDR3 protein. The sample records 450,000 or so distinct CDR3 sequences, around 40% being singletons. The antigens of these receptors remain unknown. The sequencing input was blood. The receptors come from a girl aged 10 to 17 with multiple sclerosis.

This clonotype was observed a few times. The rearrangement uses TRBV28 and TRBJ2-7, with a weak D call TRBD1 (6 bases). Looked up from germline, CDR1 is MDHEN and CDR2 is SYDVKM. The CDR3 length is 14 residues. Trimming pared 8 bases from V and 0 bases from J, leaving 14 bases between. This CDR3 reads CASGSDSSSYEQYF. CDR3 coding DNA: TGTGCCAGCGGGTCGGACAGTAGCTCCTACGAGCAGTACTTC.

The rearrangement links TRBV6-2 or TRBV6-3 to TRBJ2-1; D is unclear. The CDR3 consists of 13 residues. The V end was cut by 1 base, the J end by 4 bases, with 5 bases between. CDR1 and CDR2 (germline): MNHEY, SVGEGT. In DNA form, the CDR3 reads TGTGCCAGCAGTTACTATGGGTACAATGAGCAGTTCTTC. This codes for CASSYYGYNEQFF.

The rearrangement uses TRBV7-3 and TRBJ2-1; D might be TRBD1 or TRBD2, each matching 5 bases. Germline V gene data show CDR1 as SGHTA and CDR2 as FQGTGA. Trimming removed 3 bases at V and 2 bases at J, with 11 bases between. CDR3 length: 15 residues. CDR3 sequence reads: CASSFPGTAYNEQFF. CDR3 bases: TGTGCCAGCAGCTTCCCCGGGACGGCCTACAATGAGCAGTTCTTC.

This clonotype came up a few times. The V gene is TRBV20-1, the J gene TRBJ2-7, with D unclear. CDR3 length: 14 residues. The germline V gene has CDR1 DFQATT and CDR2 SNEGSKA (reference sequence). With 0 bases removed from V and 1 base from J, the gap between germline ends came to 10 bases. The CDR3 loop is CSARDLGLSYEQYF. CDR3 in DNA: TGCAGTGCTAGAGATCTCGGGCTATCCTACGAGCAGTACTTC.

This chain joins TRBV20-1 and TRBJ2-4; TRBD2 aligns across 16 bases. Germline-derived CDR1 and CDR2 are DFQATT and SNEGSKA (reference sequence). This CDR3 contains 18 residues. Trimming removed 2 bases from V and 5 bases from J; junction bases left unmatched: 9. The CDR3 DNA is TGCAGTGCTAGACGCCCCCCGGGGACTAGCGGGAGGGAAAACATTCAGTACTTC. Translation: CSARRPPGTSGRENIQYF.

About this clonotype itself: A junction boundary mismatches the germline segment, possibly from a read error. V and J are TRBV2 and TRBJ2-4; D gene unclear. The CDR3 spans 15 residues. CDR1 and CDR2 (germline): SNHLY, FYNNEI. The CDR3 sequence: CASRTPLLAKNIRYF. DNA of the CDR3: TGTGCCAGCAGGACGCCCTTATTAGCCAAAAACATTCGGTACTTC. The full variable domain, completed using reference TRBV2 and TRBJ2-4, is EPEVTQTPSHQVTQMGQEVILRCVPISNHLYFYWYRQILGQKVEFLVSFYNNEISEKSEIFDDQFSVERPDGSNFTLKIRSTKLEDSAMYFCASRTPLLAKNIRYFGAGTRLSVL.

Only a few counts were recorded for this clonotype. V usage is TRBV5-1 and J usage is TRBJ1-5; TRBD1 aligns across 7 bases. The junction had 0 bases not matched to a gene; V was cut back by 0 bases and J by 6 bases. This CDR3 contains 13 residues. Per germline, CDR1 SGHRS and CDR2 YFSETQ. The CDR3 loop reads CASSLGQGQPQHF. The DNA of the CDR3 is TGCGCCAGCAGCTTGGGACAGGGTCAGCCCCAGCATTTT.

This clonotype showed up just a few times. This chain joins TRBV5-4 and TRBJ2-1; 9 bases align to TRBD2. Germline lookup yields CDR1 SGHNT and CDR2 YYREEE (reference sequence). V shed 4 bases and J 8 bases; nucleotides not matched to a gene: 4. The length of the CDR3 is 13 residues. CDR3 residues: CASSQKREDEQFF. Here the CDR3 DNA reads TGTGCCAGCAGCCAAAAGCGGGAGGATGAGCAGTTCTTC. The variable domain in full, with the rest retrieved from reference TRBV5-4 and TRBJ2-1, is ETGVTQSPTHLIKTRGQQVTLRCSSQSGHNTVSWYQQALGQGPQFIFQYYREEENGRGNFPPRFSGLQFPNYSSELNVNALELDDSALYLCASSQKREDEQFFGPGTRLTVL.

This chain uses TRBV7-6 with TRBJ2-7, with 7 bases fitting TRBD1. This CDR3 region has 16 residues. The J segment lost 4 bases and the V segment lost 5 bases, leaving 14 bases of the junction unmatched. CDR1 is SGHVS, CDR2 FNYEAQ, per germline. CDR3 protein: CASSPALGEGAYEQYF. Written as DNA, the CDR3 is TGTGCCAGCAGCCCCGCGCTGGGAGAGGGGGCTTACGAGCAGTACTTC.